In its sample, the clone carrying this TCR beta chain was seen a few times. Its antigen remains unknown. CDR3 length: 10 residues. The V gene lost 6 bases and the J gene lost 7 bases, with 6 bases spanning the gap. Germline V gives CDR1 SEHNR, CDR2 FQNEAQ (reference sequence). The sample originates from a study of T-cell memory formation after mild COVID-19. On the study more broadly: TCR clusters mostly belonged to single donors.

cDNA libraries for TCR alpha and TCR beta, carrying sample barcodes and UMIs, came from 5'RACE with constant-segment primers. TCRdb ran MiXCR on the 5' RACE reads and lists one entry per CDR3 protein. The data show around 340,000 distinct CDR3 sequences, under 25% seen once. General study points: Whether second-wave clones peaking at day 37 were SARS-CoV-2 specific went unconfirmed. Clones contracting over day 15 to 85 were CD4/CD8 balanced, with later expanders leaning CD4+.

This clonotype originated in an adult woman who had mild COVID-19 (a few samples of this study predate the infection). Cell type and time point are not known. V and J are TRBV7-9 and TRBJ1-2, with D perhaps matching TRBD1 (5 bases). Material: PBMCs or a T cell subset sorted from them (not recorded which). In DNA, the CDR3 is TGTGCCAGCAGTCAGGGTGGCTACACCTTC. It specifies CASSQGGYTF.